This TCR beta chain was retrieved from a study of blood T cell repertoires in COVID-19. About the research overall: Both acute and convalescent COVID-19 samples were obtained from the United States, Italy and Spain. PBMCs, B-cell-depleted T cells, or T cells provided the cDNA or gDNA that made up the material.

Per the authors' pipeline: Estimated nucleated cell counts came from reference gene primer amplification. This table comes from immunoSEQ multiplex PCR, and its TCRdb copy is limited to in-frame clones, with some not included. V, J and clone size are taken as reported in that table, and D and trimming were inferred from the DNA itself. Of around 130,000 clones listed, approximately 87% were seen once; the top ten hold roughly 2.2%. This clonotype originated in a man aged 65-85 years with active COVID-19. Sequencing was done on a sample of peripheral blood.

The CDR3 sequence is CASKFGQGVGELFF. The CDR3 region has the DNA TGTGCCAGCAAGTTTGGACAGGGGGTTGGGGAGCTGTTTTTT. This rearrangement joins TRBV27 to TRBJ2-2; TRBD1 aligns across 10 bases. The ends lost 7 bases at V and 8 bases at J; junction bases unmatched: 7. Germline CDR1 reads MNHEY; CDR2 reads SMNVEV (reference sequence). CDR3 length: 14 amino acids.